The entry below gives a single T cell receptor beta chain sequence along with its context. Its antigen is still unknown. The PCR was carried out with 60 Vbeta primers and 13 Jbeta primers. Measured with immunoSEQ multiplex PCR; TCRdb has only the in-frame clones, and not every one. The profile shows about 140,000 clones, around 81% of them singletons. The CDR3 totals 16 residues. Looked up from germline, CDR1 is LNHDA and CDR2 is SQIVND (reference sequence). The ends lost 4 bases at V and 5 bases at J; junction bases unmatched: 9. The data were taken from a study of cytomegalovirus exposure and HLA in healthy donors. Study-level results: The authors considered a cluster of highly shared sequence variants likely to be a sequencing artifact. Segments of the TCR beta V type were, in most cases, productive about 87% or about 30% of the time in an earlier analysis. Common viral pathogens were later found to be apparently linked to several of the most significant clusters.

The specimen sequenced was PBMCs. The rearrangement links TRBV19 to TRBJ2-7; the match to TRBD1 covers 12 bases. The TCR sequence derives from a middle-aged man in good health and CMV-seronegative. The chain's CDR3 is CASSTSLGQGAHEQYF. For the CDR3, the DNA is TGTGCCAGTAGTACCTCCCTGGGACAGGGGGCCCACGAGCAGTACTTC.